This T cell receptor beta chain was captured by sequencing in a study of blood T cell repertoires in COVID-19. Data came from immunoSEQ multiplex PCR; TCRdb stores just in-frame clones and leaves some out. The sample contains over 55,000 clones, about 80% of which appear only once. V lost 3 bases and J lost 0; bases outside the gene matches: 3. CDR3 length: 14 residues. Per germline, CDR1 SGDLS and CDR2 YYNGEE. This clone was detected once. The rearrangement joins TRBV9 to TRBJ2-7; 7 nucleotides align to TRBD1. This TCR was recovered from a woman in her 70s with acute or convalescent COVID-19. Sequenced input: peripheral blood. CDR3 sequence reads: CASSAWDSSYEQYF. DNA for the CDR3: TGTGCCAGCAGCGCCTGGGACAGCTCCTACGAGCAGTACTTC.